The 32 T cell receptor beta chains below all came from one sample that was sequenced in a study of cytomegalovirus exposure and HLA in healthy donors (dated by TCRdb to 2016 to 2017). Libraries came from the immunoSEQ multiplex PCR assay. For the multiplex PCR, a mixture combining 60 forward primers for TCR Vbeta segments and 13 reverse primers for TCR Jbeta segments was used. TCRdb limited this immuneACCESS table to in-frame rearrangements with V and J called. A share of clones is missing; checked studies link under half to unresolved V genes, and the rest is unexplained. The sample table holds approximately 170,000 clones, of which under 80% were seen once. Jointly, the top ten make up approximately 3.4% of the sample. The source material was PBMCs. All receptors come from a female donor in good health and CMV-seronegative.

The chain has TRBV7-8 and TRBJ2-1; the D is unclear. This CDR3 is built from 14 residues. V shed 1 base and J shed 9 bases, with 13 bases lying between them. CDR1 SGHVS and CDR2 FQNEAQ come from the germline V gene. CDR3 DNA sequence: TGTGCCAGCAGCTTAGAACCCTTGTACGGTGAGCAGTTCTTC. Protein product: CASSLEPLYGEQFF.

The chain uses TRBV7-3 and TRBJ1-1, with no clear D. The V gene's germline CDR1 is SGHTA and CDR2 FQGTGA. Trimming cost V 5 bases and J 0 bases, with 7 bases left between them. The CDR3 contains 13 residues. In nucleotides, the CDR3 is TGTGCCAGCAGCCGGGGAATGAACACTGAAGCTTTCTTT. Amino acids: CASSRGMNTEAFF.

This chain links TRBV19 with TRBJ1-6, with no clear D. Germline CDR1 LNHDA, CDR2 SQIVND (reference sequence). V lost 6 bases, J lost 2 bases, and 11 bases lay in between. CDR3 length equals 15 residues. Here the CDR3 reads CASRPGSTYNSPLHF. The CDR3 DNA reads TGTGCCAGTAGGCCCGGGTCAACCTATAATTCACCCCTCCACTTT.

The chain has TRBV4-3 and TRBJ2-3, with 7 bases fitting TRBD2. V lost 0 bases and J lost 2; bases outside the gene matches: 8. The CDR3 runs to 17 residues. The germline V gene has CDR1 LGHNA and CDR2 YSLEER. CDR3 sequence: CASSQDLNGGNTDTQYF. The CDR3 DNA sequence: TGCGCCAGCAGCCAAGATCTGAACGGGGGGAACACAGATACGCAGTATTTT.

In its sample, this clone was seen once. This chain uses TRBV7-9 with TRBJ2-2; D is undetermined. This CDR3 is 13 amino acids long. The V gene's germline CDR1 is SEHNR and CDR2 FQNEAQ (reference sequence). The germline V and J ends were trimmed by 1 base and 5 bases, with 5 bases remaining between them. This CDR3 reads CASSLGQTGELFF. The CDR3 region has the DNA TGTGCCAGCAGCTTAGGCCAGACCGGGGAGCTGTTTTTT.

The rearrangement joins TRBV7-2 to TRBJ2-2; possible D gene TRBD1, 6 bases. Per the germline V gene, CDR1 is SGHTA and CDR2 is FQGNSA. There are 14 residues in the CDR3. The V gene lost 2 bases and the J gene lost 6 bases, with 10 bases spanning the gap. CDR3 sequence reads: CASSLRPGAGELFF. CDR3 bases: TGTGCCAGCAGCTTAAGGCCAGGGGCCGGGGAGCTGTTTTTT.

This chain links TRBV9 with TRBJ1-1; no clear D gene. The V gene lost 0 bases and the J gene lost 0 bases, with 12 bases spanning the gap. This CDR3 has 16 amino acids. Germline loops: CDR1 SGDLS, CDR2 YYNGEE. CDR3 DNA sequence: TGTGCCAGCAGCGTAGAGGCGGTCGAAATGAACACTGAAGCTTTCTTT. Encoded protein: CASSVEAVEMNTEAFF. The variable domain in full, with the rest retrieved from reference TRBV9 and TRBJ1-1, is DSGVTQTPKHLITATGQRVTLRCSPRSGDLSVYWYQQSLDQGLQFLIQYYNGEERAKGNILERFSAQQFPDLHSELNLSSLELGDSALYFCASSVEAVEMNTEAFFGQGTRLTVV.

This clone showed up just once. The gene calls are TRBV28 and TRBJ1-2, with 7 positions matching TRBD1. V trimming: 2 bases; J trimming: 5 bases; junction bases outside the gene matches: 5. The CDR3 extends over 14 amino acids. CDR1 is MDHEN and CDR2 is SYDVKM in the germline V gene. This CDR3 reads CASSLVGGGYGYTF. In DNA, the CDR3 is TGTGCCAGCAGTTTAGTAGGGGGCGGGTATGGCTACACCTTC.

This rearrangement joins TRBV21-1 to TRBJ1-1. TRBV21-1 represents a pseudogene. The CDR3 length is 17 residues. The CDR3: CASSKKGDYRTGTEAFF. The CDR3 nucleotides read TGTGCCAGCAGCAAAAAGGGGGACTACCGGACCGGAACTGAAGCTTTCTTT.

The chain uses TRBV2 and TRBJ2-2; 10 positions agree with TRBD2. This CDR3 spans 16 amino acids. Germline CDR1 is SNHLY and CDR2 is FYNNEI. The V gene end was trimmed by 6 bases and the J gene end by 5 bases; junction bases not matched to a gene: 9. The CDR3 DNA reads TGTGCCAGCAGGGTTAGCGGGGGGCCCTTAACCGGGGAGCTGTTTTTT. Translation: CASRVSGGPLTGELFF.

This clone was counted once. The chain couples TRBV7-9 to TRBJ2-1; a possible D gene is TRBD2 (6 bases). Trimming took off 0 bases at V and 4 bases at J, with 10 bases between the two ends. This CDR3 contains 15 residues. Germline CDR1 is SEHNR and CDR2 is FQNEAQ (reference sequence). CDR3 amino acids: CASSLASGAYNEQFF. For the CDR3, the DNA is TGTGCCAGCAGCTTAGCTAGCGGAGCGTACAATGAGCAGTTCTTC.

This clone occurred once. The chain is built from TRBV7-5 and TRBJ2-5; TRBD2 is the table's D call and was not checked against the DNA. The J call is in doubt because the DNA end fits TRBJ2-7 better. TRBV7-5 is annotated as a pseudogene. This CDR3 has 15 residues. CDR3 sequence reads: CVRSQIAGGPHEQYF. Written as DNA, the CDR3 is TGTGTCAGAAGCCAAATAGCGGGGGGGCCCCACGAGCAGTACTTC.

V gene TRBV7-2 combines with J gene TRBJ2-2; 7 positions match TRBD2. Trimming took 1 base from V and 0 from J; bases not matched to a gene: 8. Germline CDR1 reads SGHTA; CDR2 reads FQGNSA. The length of the CDR3 is 18 residues. In DNA form, the CDR3 reads TGTGCCAGCAGCTTAGTCGGGGTAGCGGGTGCGAACACCGGGGAGCTGTTTTTT. Translating gives CASSLVGVAGANTGELFF.

The chain carries TRBV30 and TRBJ1-2; D ambiguous. This CDR3 has 13 amino acids. V lost 5 bases, J lost 4 bases, and 14 bases lay in between. Germline CDR1 reads GTSNPN; CDR2 reads SVGIG (reference sequence). Here the CDR3 DNA reads TGTGCCTGGGACCACGGGGTAATCTATGGCTACACCTTC. It yields the protein CAWDHGVIYGYTF.

The V and J genes are TRBV30 and TRBJ2-5, with 12 positions matching TRBD2. The end of the DNA is better explained by TRBJ2-7, so the J call may be wrong. This CDR3 spans 14 amino acids. The germline gives CDR1 GTSNPN, CDR2 SVGIG (reference sequence). The chain's CDR3 is CAGDRLAGAYEQYF. In DNA form, the CDR3 reads TGTGCCGGGGATAGACTAGCGGGGGCCTACGAGCAGTACTTC.

On this clone itself: One end of the junction fails to match germline, which may point to a read error. The rearrangement joins TRBV30 to TRBJ1-6, with a tentative D call TRBD1 (6 bases). CDR3 size: 14 residues. Germline V lookup: CDR1 GTSNPN, CDR2 SVGIG (reference sequence). The CDR3 DNA sequence: TGTGCCTGGAGTGGGGGGCAGGATAATTCATCCCTCCACTTT. It is translated as CAWSGGQDNSSLHF.

This chain uses TRBV7-2 with TRBJ1-5, with TRBD1 as a possible D gene (5 bases). The CDR3 has 14 residues. Germline CDR1 is SGHTA and CDR2 is FQGNSA. Trimming removed 2 bases at V and 4 bases at J, with 9 bases between. The CDR3 here is CASSLRGQNQPQHF. The CDR3, as DNA: TGTGCCAGCAGCTTAAGGGGCCAAAATCAGCCCCAGCATTTT.

This chain joins TRBV27 and TRBJ1-6; D is ambiguous. The V and J ends lost 5 bases and 5 bases respectively, with 19 bases between them. CDR1 and CDR2 (germline): MNHEY, SMNVEV (reference sequence). CDR3 size: 17 residues. CDR3 in amino acids: CASSPMGIRGNNSPLHF. The CDR3 bases are TGTGCCAGCAGTCCAATGGGCATCCGGGGTAATAATTCACCCCTCCACTTT.

The rearrangement joins TRBV19 to TRBJ1-2; possible D gene TRBD1, 5 bases. The germline V and J ends were trimmed by 7 bases and 6 bases, with 21 bases remaining between them. There are 15 residues in the CDR3. Germline CDR1 and CDR2: LNHDA and SQIVND (reference sequence). The chain's CDR3 is CASTPGQGAQDGYTF. Written as DNA, the CDR3 is TGTGCCAGTACCCCGGGCCAGGGTGCTCAGGATGGCTACACCTTC.

J is TRBJ1-2 and V is TRBV20-1; D is uncertain. Deletions cut 6 bases from V and 1 base from J, with 6 bases between. CDR3 size: 11 residues. Germline CDR1 reads DFQATT; CDR2 reads SNEGSKA (reference sequence). As DNA, the CDR3 is TGCAGTGCCCGGGATAACTATGGCTACACCTTC. It translates to CSARDNYGYTF.

The rearrangement links TRBV29-1 to TRBJ1-2, with TRBD1 matching over 7 bases. V was pared by 6 bases and J by 5 bases, with 9 bases of the junction left unmatched. In germline, CDR1 is SQVTM, CDR2 ANQGSEA. The CDR3 has 13 residues. CDR3 sequence reads: CSVESGTAYGYTF. CDR3 DNA: TGCAGCGTAGAATCCGGGACAGCGTATGGCTACACCTTC.

J is TRBJ2-1 and V is TRBV29-1; TRBD2 agrees at 12 bases. V shed 3 bases and J 6 bases; nucleotides not matched to a gene: 9. CDR3 length equals 16 residues. Germline V gives CDR1 SQVTM, CDR2 ANQGSEA. CDR3 sequence: CSVDLAGGPGPNEQFF. The CDR3 region has the DNA TGCAGCGTTGACCTAGCGGGAGGGCCGGGTCCCAATGAGCAGTTCTTC.

J is TRBJ2-1 and V is TRBV30, with TRBD2 identical over 13 bases. Germline assignment: CDR1 GTSNPN and CDR2 SVGIG (reference sequence). CDR3 size: 18 residues. J lost 10 bases, V lost 0 bases, and 15 bases had no gene match. CDR3 region: CAWSVGIGLAGDTGEQFF. The CDR3 nucleotides are TGTGCCTGGAGTGTTGGCATCGGACTAGCGGGAGATACTGGGGAGCAGTTCTTC.

This chain links TRBV28 with TRBJ1-4; weak D call: TRBD1 (5 bases). This CDR3 region has 14 residues. V was trimmed by 6 bases and J by 2 bases, leaving 10 bases between them. Germline assignment: CDR1 MDHEN and CDR2 SYDVKM. In DNA form, the CDR3 reads TGTGCCAGCAGCCCGACAGAGACTAATGAAAAACTGTTTTTT. It is translated as CASSPTETNEKLFF.

In this sample, this clone turned up a few times. The chain carries TRBV5-1 and TRBJ1-3; tentatively, D is TRBD1 (6 bases). Trimming took off 6 bases at V and 3 bases at J, with 13 bases between the two ends. The CDR3 runs 14 residues. CDR1 SGHRS and CDR2 YFSETQ come from the germline V gene. The CDR3 spells CASKTGYGGNTIYF. The CDR3, as DNA: TGCGCCAGCAAGACAGGCTACGGTGGAAACACCATATATTTT. The variable domain in full, completed from reference TRBV5-1 and TRBJ1-3, reads KAGVTQTPRYLIKTRGQQVTLSCSPISGHRSVSWYQQTPGQGLQFLFEYFSETQRNKGNFPGRFSGRQFSNSRSEMNVSTLELGDSALYLCASKTGYGGNTIYFGEGSWLTVV.

The genes are TRBV7-8 and TRBJ2-5; D unresolved. The ends were cut back, 5 bases at V and 8 bases at J, with 9 bases in the middle. This CDR3 region has 11 residues. Germline values: CDR1 SGHVS, CDR2 FQNEAQ. CDR3 sequence: CASSPSGTQYF. The CDR3 bases are TGTGCCAGCAGCCCCAGTGGTACCCAGTACTTC. Supplemented by reference TRBV7-8 and TRBJ2-5, the full variable domain reads GAGVSQSPRYKVAKRGQDVALRCDPISGHVSLFWYQQALGQGPEFLTYFQNEAQLDKSGLPSDRFFAERPEGSVSTLKIQRTQQEDSAVYLCASSPSGTQYFGPGTRLLVL.

The rearrangement uses TRBV7-3 and TRBJ2-3; 8 bases match TRBD1. V was clipped by 2 bases and J by 5 bases; unmatched bases: 9. The CDR3 is 16 residues long. Per the germline V gene, CDR1 is SGHTA and CDR2 is FQGTGA. As DNA, the CDR3 is TGTGCCAGCAGCTTAGCGACCGGACAGGGCGGAGATACGCAGTATTTT. Protein product: CASSLATGQGGDTQYF.

This clone was recorded a few times. The chain links TRBV4-1 to TRBJ2-3, with 7 bases matching TRBD1. The germline gives CDR1 MGHRA, CDR2 YSYEKL. Losses at the gene ends were 3 bases for V and 10 bases for J; bases not matched to a gene: 7. The CDR3 loop spans 13 amino acids. CDR3 DNA sequence: TGCGCCAGCAGCCAGGAACGGCAGGGGGCGCAGTATTTT. Translation gives CASSQERQGAQYF.

J is TRBJ2-7 and V is TRBV7-3; no clear D. Germline V gene sequence: CDR1 SGHTA, CDR2 FQGTGA. This CDR3 comprises 19 residues. V was pared by 5 bases and J by 5 bases, with 31 bases between. CDR3 in amino acids: CASSPSLGDARSSTNEQYF. CDR3 nucleotide sequence: TGTGCCAGCAGCCCATCCCTAGGCGACGCTCGGTCCTCTACTAACGAGCAGTACTTC.

The CDR3 reads CASSEGQGETQYF. The CDR3 region has the DNA TGTGCCAGCAGTGAGGGACAAGGGGAGACCCAGTACTTC. The V gene is TRBV2, the J gene TRBJ2-5; D may be TRBD1 (6 bases). Per the germline V gene, CDR1 is SNHLY and CDR2 is FYNNEI. There are 13 residues in the CDR3. Trimming pared 3 bases from V and 5 bases from J, leaving 10 bases between.

The rearrangement uses TRBV25-1 and TRBJ2-1; 10 nucleotides agree with TRBD2. The trim removed 6 bases at V and 8 bases at J, leaving 7 bases unmatched. The CDR3 contains 14 residues. The V gene's germline CDR1 is MGHDK and CDR2 SYGVNS. CDR3 bases: TGTGCCAGCAGGACAGCGGGGGGGCCCCATGAGCAGTTCTTC. Translation: CASRTAGGPHEQFF.

The chain carries TRBV13 and TRBJ2-5; a weak D match, TRBD1 (6 bases). Trimming removed 7 bases at V and 2 bases at J, with 14 bases between. CDR3 size: 14 residues. Germline CDR1 and CDR2: PRHDT and FYEKMQ (reference sequence). This CDR3 is CASTGTNRQETQYF. Here the CDR3 DNA reads TGTGCCAGCACGGGGACAAATCGGCAAGAGACCCAGTACTTC.